This T cell receptor (beta chain) comes out of a study of regulatory T cells in long-lasting Graves disease. Study-level points and caveats: Newly diagnosed Graves' patients exceeded persistent ones in TCR diversity.

The table lists this clonotype with a few counts. Its specificity is not known. Time point defined: newly diagnosed GD, antithyroid drugs for less than 3 months. Extracted PBMC RNA gave rise to the TCR library. CDR3-region Arm-PCR and iRepertoire HTBI primers produced the TCR beta libraries. In TCRdb, the multiplex PCR reads were re-called with MiXCR into one record per CDR3 protein. The data contain roughly 380,000 distinct CDR3 sequences, approximately 15% of them singletons. These sequences were also reported in another study, on T cells in Graves' hyperthyroidism and ophthalmopathy. That study reports: The HTBI primer set served for first-round RT-PCR of the TCR CDR3.

The sample consisted of peripheral blood mononuclear cells (PBMCs), taken at new diagnosis, from a patient treated with antithyroid drugs. This TCR was sampled from a middle-aged man with Graves disease.

The DNA of the CDR3 is TGTGCCTGGAGCGAGGCCTACAATGAGCAGTTCTTC. Translated: CAWSEAYNEQFF. The chain is built from TRBV30 and TRBJ2-1; D unclear. Deletions cut 3 bases from V and 2 bases from J, with 5 bases between. This CDR3 is built from 12 residues. CDR1 and CDR2 (germline): GTSNPN, SVGIG (reference sequence).